A selection of T cell receptor beta chains follows, all from one sample in a study of T cells in Graves' hyperthyroidism and ophthalmopathy. TCRdb analysed the multiplex PCR reads with MiXCR anew, one entry per CDR3 protein. The sample lists hundreds of thousands of distinct CDR3 sequences, 15% to 18% seen once, with around 14% in the top ten. The sequenced sample consisted of blood. The receptors come from a woman between 18 and 29 years old with Graves' hyperthyroidism. Each CDR3 is given with its conserved first and last residue. A D gene is named only where the DNA matches it firmly. Not every row has a clone size; where given, it reads once, few, many or a size class.

>TRBD2|TRBV27|TRBJ2-3|NA
CASAGGPERLTDTQYF
TGTGCCAGCGCGGGAGGGCCTGAGAGGTTGACAGATACGCAGTATTTT
>TRBD1|TRBV5-6|TRBJ2-7|many
CASSLAGTGDEQYF
TGTGCCAGCAGCTTGGCAGGGACAGGGGACGAGCAGTACTTC
>NA|TRBV4-3|TRBJ1-1|few
CASSQERKTEAFF
TGCGCCAGCAGCCAAGAGAGAAAGACTGAAGCTTTCTTT
>TRBD2|TRBV3-1|TRBJ2-1|many
CASRPLAGSTYNEQFF
TGTGCCAGCAGACCATTAGCGGGATCGACCTACAATGAGCAGTTCTTC
>NA|TRBV5-1|TRBJ2-2|many
CASSPGTKNTGELFF
TGCGCCAGCAGCCCAGGGACCAAGAACACCGGGGAGCTGTTTTTT
>NA|TRBV4-2|TRBJ2-2|many
CASSQILGANTGELFF
TGTGCCAGCAGCCAAATCCTTGGCGCGAACACCGGGGAGCTGTTTTTT
>TRBD1|TRBV4-1|TRBJ2-7|NA
CASSQRDSAVPYEQYF
TGCGCCAGCAGCCAACGGGACAGTGCGGTGCCCTACGAGCAGTACTTC
>NA|TRBV15|TRBJ2-2|many
CATSSGREANTGELFF
TGTGCCACCAGCAGCGGCAGGGAAGCGAACACCGGGGAGCTGTTTTTT
>TRBD1|TRBV3-1|TRBJ1-6|NA
CASSPRGPRNSPLHF
TGTGCCAGCAGCCCCAGGGGGCCGAGAAATTCACCCCTCCACTTT
>TRBD2|TRBV5-1|TRBJ2-5|NA
CASSWRLAGGHGETQYF
TGCGCCAGCAGCTGGAGACTAGCGGGGGGGCACGGGGAGACCCAGTACTTC